Given below is one TCR beta chain in context. What this receptor recognizes is not known. One base away there is no much larger clone; base qualities are not given. The sample's time point, from its label and the paper: week 5, during vaccination. Each vaccine dose was 300 ug of a 20-mer mutant IDH1 peptide in Montanide, given subcutaneously with topical imiquimod. The donors had newly diagnosed IDH1-mutant astrocytomas of WHO grade 3 or 4 that showed loss of nuclear ATRX. The samples were drawn from NOA16, a multicentre, single-arm, open-label phase I trial in Germany that tested a mutant IDH1 peptide vaccine in humans for the first time. Genomic DNA for TCRB sequencing was isolated from EDTA blood with the DNeasy Blood and Tissue Kit. Libraries were made using the immunoSEQ multiplex PCR assay. The hsTCRB Kit was used according to the manufacturer's protocol to amplify rearranged TCR beta chain sequences. An Illumina MiSeq was used to sequence the TCRB libraries. In the source study's methods: Demultiplexing, trimming and gene mapping were performed with the kit vendor's proprietary platform. In its TCRdb copy, this immuneACCESS table keeps in-frame sequences only and misses some clones. Where compared with another copy, unresolved V genes explain less than half of these, and the others have no known cause. That table furnishes V, J and clone size, whereas the DNA furnished D and trimming. Present in this sample are 75,000 to 85,000 clones, 91% of which were seen just once. The top ten clones comprise approximately 0.6% of the sample.

This entry comes from a study of a mutant IDH1 vaccine in newly diagnosed glioma (dated by TCRdb to 2020 to 2022). Broadly, across the study: Across visits V03 through V10, patients got a total of eight vaccinations, given in weeks 1, 3, 5, 7, 11, 15, 19 and 23. In the chemotherapy-containing groups, vaccination started alongside temozolomide cycles, whereas in patients who had radiotherapy alone it started 4-6 weeks after radiotherapy. Of the roughly 32 patients who were treated, around 62% were male and 37.5% were female, and the mean age was approximately 40 years. Prior to enrollment, standard therapy consisting of radiotherapy alone, temozolomide alone, or radiochemotherapy with temozolomide had been administered to patients, with the combination being received by most patients. Peripheral blood samples were drawn at six visits, namely V03 (baseline), V05, V07, V10, V12 and V13. For exploratory analyses, approximately 23 treated patients had longitudinal TCRB deep sequencing done wherever samples were available. What the study reported, not specific to this receptor: Across multiple MHC alleles, vaccine-induced immune responses were seen in more than 90% of patients. Pseudoprogression seemed to be unrelated to changes in the top peripheral T cell clonotypes found by TCRB sequencing. PBMC samples for TCRB deep sequencing were selected based on availability. The authors stated that sample limitations prevented analyses of patient blood samples from being reproduced.

The CDR3 contains 18 residues, cysteine and phenylalanine counted. Of the read, only the CDR3 DNA is kept; its 54 bases are in frame from base 1. Taken from the germline V gene, the CDR1 and CDR2 loops are MDHEN and SYDVKM. V ends up 2 bases short and J 1 base short, with an unmatched junction base count of 12. The sequence came from a woman between 45 and 60 years old with glioma. Rearrangement joined TRBV28 to TRBJ2-5, with 8 central nucleotides matching TRBD1. Sample: PBMCs, taken from a glioma patient whose treatment included an IDH1 peptide vaccine. The CDR3 has the sequence CASSLRTGLIALQETQYF. The nucleotide sequence reads TGTGCCAGCAGTTTAAGGACAGGGCTAATAGCGCTCCAAGAGACCCAGTACTTC. The variable domain in full, with residues beyond the CDR3 obtained from the reference TRBV28 and TRBJ2-5 genes, is DVKVTQSSRYLVKRTGEKVFLECVQDMDHENMFWYRQDPGLGLRLIYFSYDVKMKEKGDIPEGYSVSREKKERFSLILESASTNQTSMYLCASSLRTGLIALQETQYFGPGTRLLVL.